Following are 27 T cell receptor beta chains from one sample sequenced in a study of blood T cell repertoires in COVID-19. TCRdb's copy holds only in-frame clones and misses some; the assay was immunoSEQ multiplex PCR. Of about 140,000 clones in the sample, around 81% were seen once. Specimen: peripheral blood. These TCRs come from a woman in her fifties or sixties with acute or convalescent COVID-19.

This clone turned up a few times. The rearrangement joins TRBV28 to TRBJ2-7; 9 bases are shared with TRBD2. Germline V gives CDR1 MDHEN, CDR2 SYDVKM. There are 13 residues in the CDR3. Trimming at V came to 7 bases and at J to 4 bases, leaving 5 bases not matched to a gene. CDR3 nucleotides: TGTGCCAGCAAAGCTAGCGGGATTTACGAGCAGTACTTC. Its protein is CASKASGIYEQYF.

This clone was seen just once. This chain joins TRBV11-2 and TRBJ2-7, with D possibly TRBD2 on 5 matching bases. Trimming left V 5 bases short and J 5 bases short, with 25 bases between. The CDR3 is 17 amino acids. The V gene's germline CDR1 is SGHAT and CDR2 FQNNGV. CDR3 DNA: TGTGCCAGCAGCGATTTCCAGAGGGTAATAGAGCTCCACGAGCAGTACTTC. It is translated as CASSDFQRVIELHEQYF.

This clone was seen a few times. This chain links TRBV30 with TRBJ1-1, with D unclear. CDR1 is GTSNPN and CDR2 is SVGIG in the germline V gene (reference sequence). This CDR3 contains 11 residues. V lost 2 bases and J 8 bases, leaving 9 bases between the germline ends. The DNA of the CDR3 is TGTGCCTGGAGTCGACTTGAGGAAGCTTTCTTT. Translation: CAWSRLEEAFF.

The chain carries TRBV3-1 (or the pseudogene TRBV3-2) and TRBJ2-1, with no clear D. CDR1 and CDR2 (germline): LGHDT, YNNKEL (reference sequence). Trimming removed 6 bases at V and 12 bases at J, with 15 bases between. The CDR3 consists of 12 residues. This CDR3 is CASSSDRVGQFF. The CDR3, as DNA: TGTGCCAGCAGTTCCGACCGGGTCGGGCAGTTCTTC.

This chain uses TRBV5-4 with TRBJ1-6, with D possibly being TRBD1 (6 bases). The CDR3 extends over 16 amino acids. Between the trimmed V and J ends, which lost 0 bases and 6 bases, there was a span of 13 bases. In germline, CDR1 is SGHNT, CDR2 YYREEE (reference sequence). The chain's CDR3 is CASSLARGLGNSPLHF. DNA for the CDR3: TGTGCCAGCAGCTTGGCCAGGGGTTTGGGTAATTCACCCCTCCACTTT.

Written as DNA, the CDR3 is TGTGCCAGCTCCCTCGGCGGGCACACAGATACGCAGTATTTT. Translated: CASSLGGHTDTQYF. The chain carries TRBV6-9 and TRBJ2-3; the D gene is possibly TRBD2 (5 bases). The CDR3 has 14 amino acids. Trimming cost V 8 bases and J 2 bases, with 14 bases left between them. Per the germline V gene, CDR1 is MNHGY and CDR2 is SVAAGI.

The genes are TRBV12-5 and TRBJ1-1; D call uncertain. V dropped 6 bases and J dropped 8 bases, with 16 bases sitting between them. The CDR3 runs to 13 residues. Looked up from germline, CDR1 is LGHNT and CDR2 is FRNRAP. This chain's CDR3 is CASGKLDGGEAFF. DNA for the CDR3: TGTGCTAGTGGAAAGCTGGACGGAGGAGAAGCTTTCTTT.

This sequence joins TRBV7-2 and TRBJ2-2; D is undetermined. Germline CDR1 and CDR2: SGHTA and FQGNSA. The V end lost 8 bases, the J end lost 1 base, and 8 bases lay between the germline ends. This CDR3 is built from 13 residues. CDR3 nucleotide sequence: TGTGCCAGCCGAGCAGGGAACACCGGGGAGCTGTTTTTT. It translates to CASRAGNTGELFF.

The chain couples TRBV5-1 to TRBJ2-2; TRBD1 agrees at 9 bases. CDR3 size: 15 residues. V gave up 4 bases and J gave up 4 bases; unmatched junction bases: 5. The germline gives CDR1 SGHRS, CDR2 YFSETQ. This chain's CDR3 is CASSIDRGGTGELFF. The CDR3 DNA follows: TGCGCCAGCAGCATTGACAGGGGGGGCACCGGGGAGCTGTTTTTT.

This clone was observed a few times. The chain carries TRBV28 and TRBJ1-2, with a weak D call TRBD1 (6 bases). Trimming removed 1 base from V and 4 bases from J, with 10 bases in between. The CDR3 runs 14 residues. Germline CDR1 MDHEN, CDR2 SYDVKM. The CDR3, as DNA: TGTGCCAGCAGTTTATCAGGACAGCTCTATGGCTACACCTTC. Encoded protein: CASSLSGQLYGYTF.

This chain links TRBV18 with TRBJ2-1; 9 nucleotides agree with TRBD1. Germline V CDR1 and CDR2: KGHSH, LQKENI. Trimming removed 6 bases from V and 4 bases from J; junction bases left unmatched: 7. The CDR3 is 15 amino acids. CDR3 sequence reads: CASSIQGAQYNEQFF. CDR3 DNA: TGTGCCAGCTCGATACAGGGGGCTCAATACAATGAGCAGTTCTTC.

This clone was counted at least ten times. The V and J genes are TRBV11-2 and TRBJ1-1; D is unclear. The CDR3 runs to 14 residues. Trimming removed 2 bases from V and 6 bases from J, with 13 bases in between. Germline V gene lookup returns CDR1 SGHAT and CDR2 FQNNGV. The CDR3 protein is CASSLFRASPEAFF. The CDR3 DNA reads TGTGCCAGCAGCTTATTCCGAGCAAGTCCTGAAGCTTTCTTT.

This chain joins TRBV29-1 and TRBJ2-3, with a weak D call TRBD1 (6 bases). The V gene's germline CDR1 is SQVTM and CDR2 ANQGSEA. The CDR3 has 14 residues. V lost 8 bases and J 0 bases, leaving 15 bases between the germline ends. The CDR3: CSFRGADSTDTQYF. The CDR3 DNA reads as TGCAGCTTCAGGGGAGCGGACAGCACAGATACGCAGTATTTT.

CDR3 nucleotide sequence: TGTGCCAGCAGCCAAGAGTTTGGTAGCGGGAGGGCCAACAATGAGCAGTTCTTC. It yields the protein CASSQEFGSGRANNEQFF. This chain connects TRBV14 to TRBJ2-1, with 11 bases identical to TRBD2. Trimming cost V 0 bases and J 5 bases; bases outside gene matches: 9. From germline, CDR1 is SGHDN and CDR2 FVKESK. This CDR3 comprises 18 residues.

This chain connects TRBV19 to TRBJ1-5, with no clear D. Germline loops: CDR1 LNHDA, CDR2 SQIVND (reference sequence). The CDR3 extends over 13 amino acids. V lost 5 bases to trimming and J lost 4 bases, with 9 bases between them. The CDR3 region has the DNA TGTGCCAGTAGTTACGGGTTTAATCAGCCCCAGCATTTT. Translating it yields CASSYGFNQPQHF.

The chain couples TRBV2 to TRBJ2-1, with D maybe TRBD2 (6 bases). The V gene lost 9 bases and the J gene lost 2 bases, with 14 bases spanning the gap. Germline lookup yields CDR1 SNHLY and CDR2 FYNNEI. The CDR3 has 14 amino acids. CDR3 loop: CARMISGTYNEQFF. For the CDR3, the DNA is TGTGCCAGAATGATTAGCGGTACCTACAATGAGCAGTTCTTC. The full variable domain, its missing parts supplied by reference TRBV2 and TRBJ2-1, is EPEVTQTPSHQVTQMGQEVILRCVPISNHLYFYWYRQILGQKVEFLVSFYNNEISEKSEIFDDQFSVERPDGSNFTLKIRSTKLEDSAMYFCARMISGTYNEQFFGPGTRLTVL.

The chain employs TRBV12-5 and TRBJ2-1; 7 nucleotides align to TRBD2. The V gene's germline CDR1 is LGHNT and CDR2 FRNRAP. The CDR3 sequence is 15 residues long. Unmatched junction bases numbered 8, after V lost 0 bases and J lost 9 bases. The CDR3 nucleotides read TGTGCTAGTGGTTTGGTATTGGCGGGGGTCAGTGAGCAGTTCTTC. Its translation: CASGLVLAGVSEQFF.

The V call is TRBV7-2, the J call TRBJ2-1, with 7 nucleotides matching TRBD1. The CDR3 loop spans 18 amino acids. The germline gives CDR1 SGHTA, CDR2 FQGNSA. V trimming: 1 base; J trimming: 0 bases; junction bases outside the gene matches: 9. The CDR3 reads CASSLVGTVGGSYNEQFF. DNA of the CDR3: TGTGCCAGCAGCTTAGTAGGGACAGTCGGTGGCTCCTACAATGAGCAGTTCTTC.

The V call is TRBV5-1, the J call TRBJ2-7; possible D gene TRBD2, 5 bases. This CDR3 comprises 12 residues. Germline V gene lookup returns CDR1 SGHRS and CDR2 YFSETQ. Between the trimmed V and J ends, which lost 0 bases and 4 bases, there was a span of 5 bases. CDR3 amino acids: CASSLGTYEQYF. The CDR3 DNA reads TGCGCCAGCAGCTTGGGGACTTACGAGCAGTACTTC. The complete variable domain, with remaining parts taken from reference TRBV5-1 and TRBJ2-7, reads KAGVTQTPRYLIKTRGQQVTLSCSPISGHRSVSWYQQTPGQGLQFLFEYFSETQRNKGNFPGRFSGRQFSNSRSEMNVSTLELGDSALYLCASSLGTYEQYFGPGTRLTVT.

The CDR3 spells CASSVSASTHIGTQYF. In nucleotides, the CDR3 is TGTGCCAGCAGCGTTTCTGCTAGTACCCATATTGGGACCCAGTACTTC. The chain has TRBV9 and TRBJ2-5; unclear D gene. Trimming shortened V by 2 bases and J by 7 bases, and 21 bases separated the two germline ends. This CDR3 has 16 residues. Germline-derived CDR1 and CDR2 are SGDLS and YYNGEE. Filled out from reference TRBV9 and TRBJ2-5, the complete variable domain reads DSGVTQTPKHLITATGQRVTLRCSPRSGDLSVYWYQQSLDQGLQFLIQYYNGEERAKGNILERFSAQQFPDLHSELNLSSLELGDSALYFCASSVSASTHIGTQYFGPGTRLLVL.

The V and J genes are TRBV3-1 (or the pseudogene TRBV3-2) and TRBJ1-2; weak D call: TRBD1 (5 bases). Germline-derived CDR1 and CDR2 are LGHDT and YNNKEL (reference sequence). The ends were cut back, 1 base at V and 7 bases at J, with 13 bases in the middle. There are 14 residues in the CDR3. The CDR3 loop is CASSQGRGSSGYTF. DNA for the CDR3: TGTGCCAGCAGCCAAGGGAGGGGAAGTAGTGGCTACACCTTC.

The V call is TRBV24-1, the J call TRBJ2-2; D not resolved. Per the germline V gene, CDR1 is KGHDR and CDR2 is SFDVKD. The CDR3 runs 16 residues. Trimming stripped 0 bases from V and 2 bases from J, with 9 bases between. The CDR3 is CATSDLSQFNTGELFF. Written as DNA, the CDR3 is TGTGCCACCAGTGATTTGAGTCAGTTTAACACCGGGGAGCTGTTTTTT.

V gene TRBV7-9 combines with J gene TRBJ2-3, with D possibly being TRBD2 (5 bases). The CDR3 runs 12 residues. In germline, CDR1 is SEHNR, CDR2 FQNEAQ (reference sequence). Deletions cut 4 bases from V and 3 bases from J, with 5 bases between. Here the CDR3 DNA reads TGTGCCAGCAGCTCGGGAACAGATACGCAGTATTTT. Translation: CASSSGTDTQYF. Together with reference TRBV7-9 and TRBJ2-3, the CDR3 gives the full variable domain: DTGVSQNPRHKITKRGQNVTFRCDPISEHNRLYWYRQTLGQGPEFLTYFQNEAQLEKSRLLSDRFSAERPKGSFSTLEIQRTEQGDSAMYLCASSSGTDTQYFGPGTRLTVL.

The chain is built from TRBV23-1 and TRBJ1-2; weak D call: TRBD1 (5 bases). TRBV23-1 qualifies as an ORF whose function is uncertain. This CDR3 contains 12 residues. V lost 4 bases and J 6 bases, leaving 9 bases between the germline ends. DNA for the CDR3: TGCGCCAGCAGTCTGGAGGGGAATGGCTACACCTTC. The encoded protein is CASSLEGNGYTF.

This chain links TRBV20-1 with TRBJ1-2, with TRBD1 as a possible D gene (6 bases). Germline CDR1 reads DFQATT; CDR2 reads SNEGSKA (reference sequence). The CDR3 loop spans 11 amino acids. Between the trimmed V and J ends, which lost 6 bases and 8 bases, there was a span of 13 bases. CDR3 nucleotides: TGCAGTGCCTACACAGGGCCCGGCTACACCTTC. Translation gives CSAYTGPGYTF.

Worth noting for this clone: One end of the junction is discordant with germline, which a read error may explain. The CDR3 DNA reads TGTGCTAGCAGCTTAGGCAGGGGCGTTCGGGTTGAGACCCAGTACTTC. It yields the protein CASSLGRGVRVETQYF. The V gene is TRBV7-7, the J gene TRBJ2-5; tentative D call: TRBD1 (6 bases). The CDR3 has 16 residues. Germline V lookup: CDR1 SSHAT, CDR2 FNYEAQ (reference sequence).

The chain has TRBV6-6 and TRBJ1-5; 7 nucleotides line up with TRBD1. The CDR3 is 15 residues long. J was trimmed by 0 bases and V by 7 bases; bases with no gene match: 6. Looked up from germline, CDR1 is MNHNY and CDR2 is SVGAGI (reference sequence). CDR3 protein: CASTYDRASNQPQHF. The CDR3 nucleotides are TGTGCCAGCACCTACGACAGGGCTAGCAATCAGCCCCAGCATTTT.